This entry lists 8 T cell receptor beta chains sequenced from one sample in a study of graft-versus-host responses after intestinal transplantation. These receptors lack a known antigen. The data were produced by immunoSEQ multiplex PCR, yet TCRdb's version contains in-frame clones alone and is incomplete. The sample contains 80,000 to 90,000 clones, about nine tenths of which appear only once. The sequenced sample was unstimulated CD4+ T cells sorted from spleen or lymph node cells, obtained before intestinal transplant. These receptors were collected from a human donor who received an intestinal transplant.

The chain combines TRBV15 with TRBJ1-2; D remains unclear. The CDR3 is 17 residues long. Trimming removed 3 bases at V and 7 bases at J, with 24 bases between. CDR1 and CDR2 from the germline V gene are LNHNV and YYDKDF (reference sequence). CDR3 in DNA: TGTGCCACCAGCAGGGATCAGGTACGCCAGTCCTTACCTGGCTACACCTTC. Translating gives CATSRDQVRQSLPGYTF. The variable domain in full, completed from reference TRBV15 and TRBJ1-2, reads DAMVIQNPRYQVTQFGKPVTLSCSQTLNHNVMYWYQQKSSQAPKLLFHYYDKDFNNEADTPDNFQSRRPNTSFCFLDIRSPGLGDTAMYLCATSRDQVRQSLPGYTFGSGTRLTVV.

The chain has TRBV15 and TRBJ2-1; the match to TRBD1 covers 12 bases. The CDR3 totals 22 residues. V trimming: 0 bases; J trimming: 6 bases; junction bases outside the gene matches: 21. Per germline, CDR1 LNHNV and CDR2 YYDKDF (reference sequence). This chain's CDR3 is CATSRERGQGAMSGRLRNEQFF. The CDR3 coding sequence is TGTGCCACCAGCAGAGAGAGGGGACAGGGGGCTATGAGCGGGAGATTACGCAATGAGCAGTTCTTC.

The DNA of the CDR3 is TGCGCCAGCAGCTTATATAGCGGGAGGCAATACACCGGGGAGCTGTTTTTT. This translates into CASSLYSGRQYTGELFF. The genes are TRBV5-1 and TRBJ2-2; TRBD2 aligns across 10 bases. This CDR3 comprises 17 residues. Looked up from germline, CDR1 is SGHRS and CDR2 is YFSETQ. Trimming took 2 bases from V and 3 from J; bases not matched to a gene: 7.

The CDR3 region is CASSFLGLAGETDTQYF. The CDR3 DNA is TGTGCCAGCAGCTTCTTGGGACTAGCGGGAGAGACAGATACGCAGTATTTT. The genes are TRBV7-2 and TRBJ2-3, with 14 nucleotides matching TRBD2. Looked up from germline, CDR1 is SGHTA and CDR2 is FQGNSA. The CDR3 has 17 residues. Unmatched junction bases numbered 5, after V lost 3 bases and J lost 3 bases.

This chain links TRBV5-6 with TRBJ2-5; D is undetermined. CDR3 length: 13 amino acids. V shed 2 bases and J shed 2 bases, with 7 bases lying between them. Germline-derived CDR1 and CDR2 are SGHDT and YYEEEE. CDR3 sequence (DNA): TGTGCCAGCAGCTTTCGGGTGCAAGAGACCCAGTACTTC. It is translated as CASSFRVQETQYF.

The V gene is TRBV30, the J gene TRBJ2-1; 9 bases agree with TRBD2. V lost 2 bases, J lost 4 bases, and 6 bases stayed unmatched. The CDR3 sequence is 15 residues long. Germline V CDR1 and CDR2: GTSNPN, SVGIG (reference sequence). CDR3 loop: CAWSTGTSSYNEQFF. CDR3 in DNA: TGTGCCTGGAGTACCGGGACTAGCTCTTACAATGAGCAGTTCTTC.

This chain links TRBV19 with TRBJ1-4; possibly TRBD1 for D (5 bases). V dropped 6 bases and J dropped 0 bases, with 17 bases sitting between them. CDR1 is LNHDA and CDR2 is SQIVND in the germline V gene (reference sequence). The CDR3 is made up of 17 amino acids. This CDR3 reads CASRKRGTSATNEKLFF. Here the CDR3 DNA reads TGTGCCAGTAGAAAAAGGGGCACTTCCGCAACTAATGAAAAACTGTTTTTT.

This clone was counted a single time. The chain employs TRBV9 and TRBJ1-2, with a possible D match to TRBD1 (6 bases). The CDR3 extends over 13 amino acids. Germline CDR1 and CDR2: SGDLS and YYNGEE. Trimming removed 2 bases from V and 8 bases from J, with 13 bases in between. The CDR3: CASSVGLGAGYTF. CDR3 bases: TGTGCCAGCAGCGTGGGACTGGGGGCCGGCTACACCTTC.